The clone carrying this T cell receptor beta chain was recorded at least ten times. Its cognate antigen is unknown. This CDR3 has 14 residues. Trimming removed 0 bases from V and 4 bases from J, with 11 bases in between. The germline gives CDR1 SGHDT, CDR2 YYEEEE. RNA transcripts were the template for amplifying TCR beta CDR3 regions. Carried out on the TCR CDR3, a first-round RT-PCR used the HTBI primer set. TCRdb independently ran MiXCR on the multiplex PCR reads; one entry per CDR3 protein. The table shows 700,000 to 950,000 distinct CDR3 sequences, with 35% occurring only once. A lack of ophthalmopathy progression within 18 months defined stable Graves' hyperthyroidism. The sample is drawn from a study of T cells in Graves' hyperthyroidism and ophthalmopathy. Looking at the study overall: Blood was drawn when the patient was first diagnosed and still untreated.

Findings and limits, study-wide: Blood also showed most of the thyroid clonotypes that were expanded above 0.001.

Input material: blood. This chain connects TRBV5-6 to TRBJ2-7, with no clear D. The TCR comes from a woman aged 40 to 55 with Graves' hyperthyroidism. This CDR3 is CASSLAGYGYEQYF. CDR3 DNA sequence: TGTGCCAGCAGCTTGGCCGGGTATGGTTACGAGCAGTACTTC.